The 25 T cell receptor beta chains below come from one sample, sequenced in a study of T-cell reconstitution after alpha-beta-depleted transplantation in children. TCRbeta library preparation incorporated unique molecular identifiers. A single record per CDR3 protein comes from TCRdb applying MiXCR to the PCR reads. Counted here are around 300,000 distinct CDR3 sequences, over 20% occurring once; the ten biggest clones make up approximately 9.9%. The starting material was PBMCs, mostly from graft donor cells, obtained 180 days after TCRalphabeta/CD19-depleted stem cell transplant. These receptors came from a male patient aged 5 to 17 who had a stem cell transplant for acute lymphoblastic leukemia, so the T cells may come from the graft donor.

This clonotype was detected only a few times. The rearrangement joins TRBV10-3 to TRBJ2-7; 8 bases agree with TRBD2. Germline CDR1 ENHRY, CDR2 SYGVKD. There are 14 residues in the CDR3. Trimming at V came to 10 bases and at J to 10 bases, leaving 18 bases not matched to a gene. The CDR3: CATNLKTSVDRQYF. The CDR3 DNA is TGTGCCACCAATCTGAAGACTAGCGTGGACCGACAGTACTTC.

This clonotype has more than one count but fewer than ten. CDR3 in DNA: TGCGTGAAAGTAGCGGGATCCTACGAGCAGTACTTC. As protein: CVKVAGSYEQYF. The rearrangement joins TRBV20-1 to TRBJ2-7, with 8 bases matching TRBD2. The V gene's germline CDR1 is DFQATT and CDR2 SNEGSKA (reference sequence). The CDR3 has 12 amino acids.

This clonotype has just a few counts. The gene calls are TRBV7-8 and TRBJ1-6, with TRBD1 as a possible D gene (6 bases). The CDR3 has 15 residues. The V end lost 0 bases, the J end lost 7 bases, and 10 bases lay between the germline ends. From germline, CDR1 is SGHVS and CDR2 FQNEAQ. This chain's CDR3 is CASSLATGPNSPLHF. The CDR3 DNA reads TGTGCCAGCAGCTTAGCGACAGGTCCCAATTCACCCCTCCACTTT.

The chain carries TRBV9 and TRBJ2-2; possibly TRBD2 for D (6 bases). This CDR3 spans 15 amino acids. Germline-derived CDR1 and CDR2 are SGDLS and YYNGEE. Trimming removed 4 bases at V and 4 bases at J, with 14 bases between. CDR3 sequence (DNA): TGTGCCAGCAGCCCCCGGGACTCGGCCACCGGGGAGCTGTTTTTT. This sequence encodes CASSPRDSATGELFF.

This clonotype was observed a handful of times. V usage is TRBV7-9 and J usage is TRBJ2-3; 8 nucleotides align to TRBD2. J was trimmed by 6 bases and V by 5 bases; bases with no gene match: 10. The CDR3 is 15 residues long. Germline CDR1 reads SEHNR; CDR2 reads FQNEAQ (reference sequence). This chain's CDR3 is CASSERRLAGDTQYF. The CDR3 region has the DNA TGTGCCAGCAGCGAGAGGCGGCTAGCGGGCGATACGCAGTATTTT.

This clonotype was counted only a few times. The chain has TRBV7-8 and TRBJ2-3; D is perhaps TRBD2 (5 bases). The CDR3 length is 14 residues. CDR1 and CDR2 (germline): SGHVS, FQNEAQ. The V gene lost 4 bases and the J gene lost 4 bases, with 12 bases spanning the gap. The CDR3, as DNA: TGTGCCAGCAGCTGGGGAGTCCGGCCAGATACGCAGTATTTT. It codes for CASSWGVRPDTQYF.

The DNA of the CDR3 is TGTGCCAGCACAGGACTGTCATCCTACGAGCAGTACTTC. Protein product: CASTGLSSYEQYF. The J gene is TRBJ2-7, the V gene TRBV2, with D perhaps matching TRBD2 (5 bases). Germline CDR1 is SNHLY and CDR2 is FYNNEI. The CDR3 loop spans 13 amino acids. The V end was cut by 7 bases, the J end by 1 base, with 11 bases between.

This clonotype was observed a handful of times. This sequence joins TRBV7-9 and TRBJ1-3; no clear D. The CDR3 has 13 residues. CDR1 SEHNR and CDR2 FQNEAQ come from the germline V gene (reference sequence). The V and J ends lost 10 bases and 2 bases respectively, with 12 bases between them. The DNA for the CDR3 is TGTGCCACCACCTTTGGAGCTGGAAACACCATATATTTT. As protein: CATTFGAGNTIYF. Using reference TRBV7-9 and TRBJ1-3 for the parts outside the CDR3, the full variable domain is DTGVSQNPRHKITKRGQNVTFRCDPISEHNRLYWYRQTLGQGPEFLTYFQNEAQLEKSRLLSDRFSAERPKGSFSTLEIQRTEQGDSAMYLCATTFGAGNTIYFGEGSWLTVV.

This clonotype was found a few times. The chain uses TRBV4-1 and TRBJ2-1, with 7 nucleotides matching TRBD2. Unmatched junction bases numbered 10, after V lost 4 bases and J lost 1 base. Germline lookup yields CDR1 MGHRA and CDR2 YSYEKL. This CDR3 is built from 17 residues. Written as DNA, the CDR3 is TGCGCCAGCAGCCCCCTAACCGGGGGGAGGTCCTACAATGAGCAGTTCTTC. Its protein product is CASSPLTGGRSYNEQFF.

The genes are TRBV7-6 and TRBJ2-6; D uncertain. The CDR3 has 15 amino acids. Trimming stripped 5 bases from V and 0 bases from J, with 8 bases between. Germline loops: CDR1 SGHVS, CDR2 FNYEAQ. CDR3 amino acids: CASSKRISGANVLTF. CDR3 bases: TGTGCCAGCAGCAAGAGGATCTCTGGGGCCAACGTCCTGACTTTC.

This clonotype was counted only a few times. The CDR3 protein is CASSSRQGSGETQYF. DNA of the CDR3: TGTGCCAGCAGTTCTCGACAGGGGAGCGGAGAGACCCAGTACTTC. This rearrangement joins TRBV27 to TRBJ2-5, with 8 nucleotides matching TRBD1. Losses at the gene ends were 4 bases for V and 4 bases for J; bases not matched to a gene: 8. This CDR3 comprises 15 residues. Germline V CDR1 and CDR2: MNHEY, SMNVEV (reference sequence).

The gene calls are TRBV20-1 and TRBJ2-1, with a possible D match to TRBD1 (6 bases). This CDR3 has 11 amino acids. The germline CDR1 and CDR2 sequences are DFQATT and SNEGSKA (reference sequence). Trimming left V 1 base short and J 13 bases short, with 11 bases between. For the CDR3, the DNA is TGCAGTGCTAGAGTCAGGGGTCGTCAGTTCTTC. This encodes CSARVRGRQFF.

This clonotype appeared a few times. This sequence joins TRBV3-1 and TRBJ2-5; 12 positions agree with TRBD1. J was trimmed by 5 bases and V by 1 base; bases with no gene match: 5. Germline values: CDR1 LGHDT, CDR2 YNNKEL (reference sequence). The CDR3 loop spans 16 amino acids. The CDR3 here is CASSQAGTGGLETQYF. Here the CDR3 DNA reads TGTGCCAGCAGCCAAGCCGGGACAGGGGGCTTGGAGACCCAGTACTTC.

This clonotype was counted only a few times. J is TRBJ1-1 and V is TRBV24-1, with a tentative D call TRBD1 (5 bases). Germline CDR1 is KGHDR and CDR2 is SFDVKD. V lost 9 bases, J lost 5 bases, and 9 bases lay in between. The CDR3 covers 11 residues. The CDR3 is CATEGRTEAFF. CDR3 DNA: TGTGCCACCGAGGGGCGGACTGAAGCTTTCTTT.

A single count supports this clonotype. The V gene is TRBV18, the J gene TRBJ2-7; D unresolved. V was pared by 6 bases and J by 2 bases, with 8 bases between. From germline, CDR1 is KGHSH and CDR2 LQKENI. This CDR3 is built from 12 residues. The CDR3: CASSAQPYEQYF. As DNA, the CDR3 is TGTGCCAGCTCCGCACAGCCCTACGAGCAGTACTTC.

The V call is TRBV11-2, the J call TRBJ2-3; D unclear. CDR1 is SGHAT and CDR2 is FQNNGV in the germline V gene. V lost 3 bases to trimming and J lost 5 bases, with 6 bases between them. The CDR3 totals 12 residues. This CDR3 reads CASSFGIDTQYF. CDR3 DNA sequence: TGTGCCAGCAGCTTCGGTATAGATACGCAGTATTTT.

This clonotype was counted only a few times. V and J are TRBV20-1 and TRBJ2-3; 14 bases fit TRBD2. This CDR3 has 16 amino acids. V lost 5 bases and J lost 4; bases outside the gene matches: 8. Germline V gene data show CDR1 as DFQATT and CDR2 as SNEGSKA (reference sequence). The DNA for the CDR3 is TGCAGTGCTCATTCGGGACTAGCGGGAGCCGCAGATACGCAGTATTTT. Residues: CSAHSGLAGAADTQYF.

V gene TRBV9 combines with J gene TRBJ2-2; D not certain. CDR1 and CDR2 (germline): SGDLS, YYNGEE. V was shortened by 0 bases and J by 1 base, with 1 base between the two germline ends. The CDR3 is 13 residues long. CDR3 amino acids: CASSVGNTGELFF. The CDR3 DNA sequence: TGTGCCAGCAGCGTAGGGAACACCGGGGAGCTGTTTTTT.

In its sample, this clonotype was seen a few times. This chain joins TRBV5-1 and TRBJ2-1; possibly TRBD1 for D (6 bases). V dropped 2 bases and J dropped 2 bases, with 11 bases sitting between them. The V gene's germline CDR1 is SGHRS and CDR2 YFSETQ. The CDR3 is 15 amino acids. The CDR3 sequence is CASSFSGVPYNEQFF. The CDR3 region has the DNA TGCGCCAGCAGCTTTTCAGGGGTCCCCTACAATGAGCAGTTCTTC.

V is TRBV6-5 and J is TRBJ1-1; D is uncertain. V lost 4 bases and J lost 4, with 10 bases in between. The germline V gene encodes CDR1 MNHEY and CDR2 SVGAGI. The CDR3 sequence is 13 residues long. The CDR3 is CASSWSRSTEAFF. The DNA of the CDR3 is TGTGCCAGCAGTTGGAGTCGGTCCACTGAAGCTTTCTTT.

The chain uses TRBV9 and TRBJ2-2; D may correspond to TRBD1 or TRBD2 (5 bases each). CDR1 is SGDLS and CDR2 is YYNGEE in the germline V gene. The length of the CDR3 is 18 residues. Trimming removed 0 bases at V and 2 bases at J, with 17 bases between. CDR3 nucleotide sequence: TGTGCCAGCAGCGTAGTCGGGGTGTGGGGGAGAAACACCGGGGAGCTGTTTTTT. Protein sequence: CASSVVGVWGRNTGELFF.

The chain's CDR3 is CSVSLHGEGYTF. Written as DNA, the CDR3 is TGCAGCGTTAGTCTCCATGGGGAGGGCTACACCTTC. The rearrangement uses TRBV29-1 and TRBJ1-2; no definite D call. CDR1 is SQVTM and CDR2 is ANQGSEA in the germline V gene. The CDR3 covers 12 residues. The V and J ends lost 5 bases and 8 bases respectively, with 15 bases between them. The whole variable domain, remainder taken from reference TRBV29-1 and TRBJ1-2, is SAVISQKPSRDICQRGTSLTIQCQVDSQVTMMFWYRQQPGQSLTLIATANQGSEATYESGFVIDKFPISRPNLTFSTLTVSNMSPEDSSIYLCSVSLHGEGYTFGSGTRLTVV.

V gene TRBV6-1 combines with J gene TRBJ1-1; D possibly corresponds to TRBD1 (5 bases). The CDR3 has 15 residues. The V gene lost 6 bases and the J gene lost 0 bases, with 14 bases spanning the gap. Germline CDR1 MNHNS, CDR2 SASEGT. CDR3 sequence reads: CASSPSGGMNTEAFF. CDR3 nucleotides: TGTGCCAGCAGCCCTTCGGGGGGGATGAACACTGAAGCTTTCTTT.

This clonotype was counted between two and nine times. The gene calls are TRBV29-1 and TRBJ1-3, with D maybe TRBD1 (6 bases). The V gene's germline CDR1 is SQVTM and CDR2 ANQGSEA. This CDR3 contains 13 residues. The V end was cut by 5 bases, the J end by 3 bases, with 11 bases between. CDR3: CSVLDSYGNTIYF. DNA for the CDR3: TGCAGCGTTTTGGACAGTTATGGAAACACCATATATTTT. Based on the CDR3 plus reference TRBV29-1 and TRBJ1-3, the full variable domain is SAVISQKPSRDICQRGTSLTIQCQVDSQVTMMFWYRQQPGQSLTLIATANQGSEATYESGFVIDKFPISRPNLTFSTLTVSNMSPEDSSIYLCSVLDSYGNTIYFGEGSWLTVV.

There are a few counts of this clonotype. The chain couples TRBV20-1 to TRBJ1-2; weak D call: TRBD1 (5 bases). The ends were cut back, 0 bases at V and 4 bases at J, with 21 bases in the middle. Germline V CDR1 and CDR2: DFQATT, SNEGSKA (reference sequence). CDR3 length: 17 amino acids. This chain's CDR3 is CSARDRGWTPGSYGYTF. CDR3 sequence (DNA): TGCAGTGCTAGAGATCGGGGGTGGACACCTGGGTCCTATGGCTACACCTTC.